This TCR beta chain was captured by sequencing in a study of CD8+CD57+ T cells in acquired aplastic anemia listed by TCRdb under 2018. About the investigation overall: A mean of about 3.2 ug of DNA, ranging from roughly 0.19 to 27.4 ug, was extracted from sorted CD4+ and CD8+ cells. For healthy donor samples, the average read count was about 9.9 million for CD4+ cells and 11 million to 14 million for CD8+ cells.

CDR1 SNHLY and CDR2 FYNNEI were looked up in the germline V gene. V is reduced by 2 bases and J by 11 bases, leaving a spacing of 12 bases between them. The CDR3 covers 13 residues, taking in both the cysteine and the phenylalanine. Of all the DNA, just the CDR3 is kept, 39 bases in frame from base 1. The full study reports these points: Patients and healthy controls showed no significant difference in CD8+ Simpson's diversity (P=0.060). Around 28 CD8+ CDR3 sequences were found to be shared between patients and controls, but these sequences appeared to be highly expressed in patients and within the immunodominant clones of the patients.

This clonotype occurred a few times. What antigen it recognizes has not been identified. Nothing much larger sits one base from this clone, and base qualities are not available. Genomic DNA served as template for TCR beta VDJ combination and CDR3 sequence profiling. TCR repertoire sequencing was run on an Illumina HiSeq 2000. The study's own analysis went as follows. TRBV/TRBJ rearrangement plots, CDR3 size and DJ length profiles, and Simpson's diversity index were used to evaluate the repertoires. The most abundant DNA sequence in the deep sequencing data was defined as the immunodominant clone. CDR3 amino acid sequences were checked for sharing across subjects and were also compared against the VDJdb database and published repertoires. The public reads were quality trimmed at Q25 with fastp and then assembled into clones with MiXCR by TCRdb, keeping productive beta chains. Rows with one shared CDR3 protein collapse into an entry with the most common genes and DNA. The V and J calls and clone size come from TCRdb's table, not from the authors' own analysis. This sample is represented by some 410,000 distinct CDR3 sequences; around 72% of them were singletons. The top ten constitute 4% of the sample.

In the study, sorted CD4+ and CD8+ blood T cells from patients with severe aplastic anemia and from healthy subjects underwent deep sequencing of TCR repertoires. Ficoll-Paque density gradient centrifugation was used to isolate peripheral blood mononuclear cells. Before DNA was extracted, CD4+ and CD8+ T cells were sorted using either FACS or magnetic beads. The receptor's source is a human donor in good health, serving as a control. Sequencing input: sorted CD4+, CD8+, or CD8+CD57+ T cells (not recorded which) from PBMCs. The chain is encoded by TRBV2 joined to TRBJ1-4; matching of 5 bases hints at TRBD1 as the D gene. The nucleotide sequence reads TGTGCCAGCAGTGAACGCCCCAGGGACAAACTGTTTTTT. This translates into CASSERPRDKLFF.